This T cell receptor (beta chain) was sequenced in a study of PD-1 blockade in mismatch repair-deficient tumors. This CDR3 comprises 15 residues. CDR1 is SGDLS, CDR2 YYNGEE, per germline. V gave up 2 bases and J gave up 3 bases, with 15 bases separating them. TCR sequencing covered a few patients who responded to pembrolizumab. Using immunoSEQ multiplex PCR, the repertoire was profiled, and TCRdb retains in-frame clones only, with some absent. The sample includes tens of thousands of clones, roughly 75% of them seen just once. This clonotype was obtained from an adult with mismatch repair-deficient cancer. The sample was peripheral blood, taken 4 weeks after starting pembrolizumab. V usage is TRBV9 and J usage is TRBJ2-7, with TRBD1 as a possible D gene (6 bases). This CDR3 reads CASSVLGGTLYEQYF. CDR3 coding DNA: TGTGCCAGCAGCGTCCTAGGGGGTACCCTCTACGAGCAGTACTTC.